The 29 T cell receptor beta chains presented below share a single source sample, sequenced in a study of Ad26.COV2.S vaccination and SARS-CoV-2 variants. Specified treatment: roughly 19 received Ad26.COV2.S at low or high dose, single or two shots; roughly 5 received placebo; per-sample allocation not given. Specimen acquisition occurred on day 63 following the initial vaccine or placebo injection. Clones were read by immunoSEQ multiplex PCR, and TCRdb kept only the in-frame ones, dropping some. The data hold a few hundred thousand clones, with about 87% observed a single time. Material: peripheral blood, obtained in a trial of Ad26.COV2.S vaccine versus placebo. These receptors were collected from a person between 18 and 59 years old who received the Ad26.COV2.S COVID-19 vaccine or a placebo.

The chain combines TRBV19 with TRBJ2-3, with 11 bases fitting TRBD1. This CDR3 is 17 amino acids long. The J segment lost 2 bases and the V segment lost 2 bases, leaving 6 bases of the junction unmatched. CDR1 is LNHDA, CDR2 SQIVND, per germline (reference sequence). In DNA form, the CDR3 reads TGTGCCAGTAGTATACCTAGGACAGGGGGCGTCACAGATACGCAGTATTTT. The encoded protein is CASSIPRTGGVTDTQYF.

CDR3 protein: CASRQQGSRVYQPQHF. CDR3 nucleotide sequence: TGTGCCAGTAGGCAACAGGGTTCCCGAGTTTATCAGCCCCAGCATTTT. V gene TRBV19 combines with J gene TRBJ1-5, with a weak D call TRBD1 (6 bases). V was pared by 6 bases and J by 5 bases, with 20 bases between. Germline CDR1 LNHDA, CDR2 SQIVND (reference sequence). This CDR3 spans 16 amino acids.

The V call is TRBV12-5, the J call TRBJ2-5, with a possible D match to TRBD2 (6 bases). Trimming took off 0 bases at V and 4 bases at J, with 15 bases between the two ends. This CDR3 is built from 16 residues. Germline loops: CDR1 LGHNT, CDR2 FRNRAP. This CDR3 reads CASGLVTGRRGETQYF. Here the CDR3 DNA reads TGTGCTAGTGGTTTGGTAACCGGGAGAAGAGGAGAGACCCAGTACTTC.

V usage is TRBV27 and J usage is TRBJ1-5, with D perhaps TRBD1 (6 bases). The germline V gene encodes CDR1 MNHEY and CDR2 SMNVEV (reference sequence). Trimming took off 5 bases at V and 3 bases at J, with 23 bases between the two ends. The CDR3 contains 18 residues. The chain's CDR3 is CASSMKPWGRGFNQPQHF. The CDR3 nucleotides are TGTGCCAGCAGTATGAAACCTTGGGGCAGGGGATTCAATCAGCCCCAGCATTTT.

The gene calls are TRBV7-2 and TRBJ2-2; perhaps TRBD2 as D (5 bases). Trimming shortened V by 0 bases and J by 0 bases, and 23 bases separated the two germline ends. The germline V gene has CDR1 SGHTA and CDR2 FQGNSA. This CDR3 comprises 21 residues. The CDR3 DNA reads TGTGCCAGCAGCTTAGCTGGGTTGGTGTGGGGAGTGGAACCGAACACCGGGGAGCTGTTTTTT. Protein: CASSLAGLVWGVEPNTGELFF.

The chain couples TRBV27 to TRBJ2-7, with D hard to call. Germline CDR1 MNHEY, CDR2 SMNVEV (reference sequence). Trimming removed 5 bases at V and 2 bases at J, with 10 bases between. The CDR3 is 13 amino acids. In DNA, the CDR3 is TGTGCCAGCAGTCCTCAGGTAGCCTACGAGCAGTACTTC. This gives the protein CASSPQVAYEQYF.

V and J are TRBV27 and TRBJ1-2; D might be TRBD1 (5 bases). The V end lost 3 bases, the J end lost 7 bases, and 21 bases lay between the germline ends. The CDR3 loop spans 16 amino acids. Germline V lookup: CDR1 MNHEY, CDR2 SMNVEV (reference sequence). As DNA, the CDR3 is TGTGCCAGCAGTTTCCCGGGACCTCTATTAGTGGGTGGCTACACCTTC. This encodes CASSFPGPLLVGGYTF.

CDR3 sequence reads: CASSYASGPAYNEQFF. The CDR3 bases are TGTGCCAGCAGCTACGCTAGCGGGCCGGCCTACAATGAGCAGTTCTTC. The rearrangement joins TRBV7-2 to TRBJ2-1, with 8 bases that match TRBD2. V was clipped by 4 bases and J by 2 bases; unmatched bases: 7. Germline CDR1 SGHTA, CDR2 FQGNSA. This CDR3 is built from 16 residues.

The rearrangement links TRBV5-1 to TRBJ1-3; no clear D gene. The V end was cut by 4 bases, the J end by 0 bases, with 11 bases between. Germline V gene lookup returns CDR1 SGHRS and CDR2 YFSETQ. The CDR3 extends over 15 amino acids. The CDR3 sequence is CASSLGRTSGNTIYF. The CDR3 region has the DNA TGCGCCAGCAGCCTCGGACGGACCTCTGGAAACACCATATATTTT.

V usage is TRBV27 and J usage is TRBJ2-1; 9 bases agree with TRBD1. CDR1 is MNHEY and CDR2 is SMNVEV in the germline V gene (reference sequence). The CDR3 covers 14 residues. The V and J ends lost 3 bases and 7 bases, in that order; junction bases with no gene match: 4. CDR3 in amino acids: CASSFSGQGNEQFF. The CDR3 nucleotides are TGTGCCAGCAGTTTTTCGGGACAGGGAAATGAGCAGTTCTTC.

The chain has TRBV5-1 and TRBJ2-7; D not certain. CDR1 and CDR2 from the germline V gene are SGHRS and YFSETQ. The CDR3 has 15 amino acids. V shed 5 bases and J shed 5 bases, with 20 bases lying between them. The CDR3 is CASRMWGAGVDEQYF. CDR3 in DNA: TGCGCCAGCAGGATGTGGGGTGCAGGAGTCGACGAGCAGTACTTC.

This chain joins TRBV20-1 and TRBJ1-2; D remains unclear. With 3 bases removed from V and 0 bases from J, the gap between germline ends came to 11 bases. Germline lookup yields CDR1 DFQATT and CDR2 SNEGSKA (reference sequence). The CDR3 is made up of 14 amino acids. The CDR3 is CSASPIQTNYGYTF. The CDR3 DNA sequence: TGCAGTGCTAGTCCCATACAGACTAACTATGGCTACACCTTC.

The chain carries TRBV29-1 and TRBJ2-5; D perhaps matches TRBD1 (6 bases). Trimming shortened V by 1 base and J by 2 bases, and 23 bases separated the two germline ends. The CDR3 is 18 amino acids. CDR1 SQVTM and CDR2 ANQGSEA come from the germline V gene. In DNA form, the CDR3 reads TGCAGCGTTGAAGGAAGCGGAAGGAACAGGGACCAACAAGAGACCCAGTACTTC. Translated: CSVEGSGRNRDQQETQYF.

This clone was seen only a few times. J is TRBJ1-2 and V is TRBV7-8, with D possibly TRBD1 on 5 matching bases. This CDR3 region has 13 residues. The germline V gene has CDR1 SGHVS and CDR2 FQNEAQ. Trimming took 2 bases from V and 7 from J, leaving 11 bases between them. CDR3 DNA sequence: TGTGCCAGCAGCTTATTGACAGCGAGTGGCTACACCTTC. Translating gives CASSLLTASGYTF. Using reference TRBV7-8 and TRBJ1-2 for the parts outside the CDR3, the full variable domain is GAGVSQSPRYKVAKRGQDVALRCDPISGHVSLFWYQQALGQGPEFLTYFQNEAQLDKSGLPSDRFFAERPEGSVSTLKIQRTQQEDSAVYLCASSLLTASGYTFGSGTRLTVV.

In its sample, this clone was seen once. The identical CDR3 is also encoded by other nucleotide sequences in the sample. The chain combines TRBV5-1 with TRBJ2-7; a weak D match, TRBD2 (5 bases). The CDR3 is 11 amino acids. Germline CDR1 reads SGHRS; CDR2 reads YFSETQ. V was shortened by 0 bases and J by 7 bases, with 5 bases between the two germline ends. CDR3 nucleotides: TGCGCCAGCAGCTTGGAGCGGGAGCAGTACTTC. Its protein product is CASSLEREQYF.

V gene TRBV4-1 combines with J gene TRBJ2-5, with 10 nucleotides matching TRBD1. Trimming at V came to 0 bases and at J to 5 bases, leaving 3 bases not matched to a gene. Germline CDR1 reads MGHRA; CDR2 reads YSYEKL. This CDR3 has 15 residues. CDR3 loop: CASSQEGTGVETQYF. In DNA, the CDR3 is TGCGCCAGCAGCCAAGAGGGGACAGGGGTTGAGACCCAGTACTTC.

Details on this clone: The sample holds other DNA sequences that translate to the same CDR3. This chain connects TRBV4-3 to TRBJ1-2; possible D gene TRBD1, 5 bases. This CDR3 has 14 residues. Germline V gives CDR1 LGHNA, CDR2 YSLEER. V was clipped by 0 bases and J by 3 bases, with 8 bases between them. The CDR3 region has the DNA TGCGCCAGCAGCCAAGAAACAGGAGACTATGGCTACACCTTC. Its translation is CASSQETGDYGYTF.

The chain employs TRBV6-5 and TRBJ1-2; D remains unclear. The germline V gene encodes CDR1 MNHEY and CDR2 SVGAGI. This CDR3 contains 14 residues. The V end lost 0 bases, the J end lost 1 base, and 6 bases lay between the germline ends. The CDR3 sequence: CASSYSLDNYGYTF. The CDR3 DNA reads as TGTGCCAGCAGTTACTCTTTGGATAACTATGGCTACACCTTC.

The J gene is TRBJ1-1, the V gene TRBV5-4; 8 bases align to TRBD1. Trimming cost V 2 bases and J 0 bases; bases outside gene matches: 6. Looked up from germline, CDR1 is SGHNT and CDR2 is YYREEE (reference sequence). The CDR3 runs 16 residues. The chain's CDR3 is CASSLTGGVMNTEAFF. The CDR3 region has the DNA TGTGCCAGCAGCTTAACAGGGGGGGTTATGAACACTGAAGCTTTCTTT.

The gene calls are TRBV9 and TRBJ2-3; 13 bases line up with TRBD2. This CDR3 is built from 23 residues. Germline CDR1 reads SGDLS; CDR2 reads YYNGEE. V lost 0 bases and J lost 0; bases outside the gene matches: 19. The DNA of the CDR3 is TGTGCCAGCAGCGTAGCCGGGACAGCCGGGACTAGCGGGGCCGTCTTTAGCACAGATACGCAGTATTTT. This gives the protein CASSVAGTAGTSGAVFSTDTQYF.

The chain recombines TRBV10-1 with TRBJ2-3; D is uncertain. V was trimmed by 0 bases and J by 3 bases, leaving 4 bases between them. The CDR3 runs to 13 residues. Germline V gene data show CDR1 as WNHNN and CDR2 as SYGVQD (reference sequence). The chain's CDR3 is CASSESVTDTQYF. In DNA, the CDR3 is TGCGCCAGCAGTGAGTCGGTTACAGATACGCAGTATTTT.

CDR3 sequence: CASSQGHTDSTDTQYF. The CDR3 DNA sequence: TGCGCCAGCAGCCAGGGCCACACTGACAGCACAGATACGCAGTATTTT. This chain connects TRBV4-3 to TRBJ2-3; no firm D call. The length of the CDR3 is 16 residues. CDR1 is LGHNA and CDR2 is YSLEER in the germline V gene. Trimming stripped 3 bases from V and 0 bases from J, with 13 bases between.

V gene TRBV15 combines with J gene TRBJ2-7; maybe TRBD2 (6 bases). Germline CDR1 is LNHNV and CDR2 is YYDKDF (reference sequence). The V and J ends lost 2 bases and 0 bases respectively, with 14 bases between them. The CDR3 spans 16 residues. Here the CDR3 DNA reads TGTGCCACCAGCAGAAAGAAGCGGGCCCCCTCCTACGAGCAGTACTTC. It codes for CATSRKKRAPSYEQYF.

The chain carries TRBV13 and TRBJ2-1, with 15 nucleotides matching TRBD2. Germline V gene sequence: CDR1 PRHDT, CDR2 FYEKMQ (reference sequence). Germline trimming cut 0 bases from V and 8 bases from J; bases unmatched to any gene: 5. The CDR3 extends over 17 amino acids. The CDR3 DNA is TGTGCCAGCAGCTTAGGCGGGGGACTAGCGGGAGGCTATGAGCAGTTCTTC. Its protein is CASSLGGGLAGGYEQFF.

This chain links TRBV18 with TRBJ1-3; no clear D. V lost 3 bases to trimming and J lost 0 bases, with 3 bases between them. The CDR3 spans 13 residues. Germline V gene lookup returns CDR1 KGHSH and CDR2 LQKENI. This chain's CDR3 is CASSPYSGNTIYF. The CDR3 DNA sequence: TGTGCCAGCTCACCGTACTCTGGAAACACCATATATTTT. Together with reference TRBV18 and TRBJ1-3, the CDR3 gives the full variable domain: NAGVMQNPRHLVRRRGQEARLRCSPMKGHSHVYWYRQLPEEGLKFMVYLQKENIIDESGMPKERFSAEFPKEGPSILRIQQVVRGDSAAYFCASSPYSGNTIYFGEGSWLTVV.

The DNA for the CDR3 is TGTGCCAGCAGCAAAGGGTGGTCGGACCCCTGGGAGCAGTACTTC. Encoded protein: CASSKGWSDPWEQYF. V gene TRBV21-1 combines with J gene TRBJ2-7. TRBV21-1 is a recognized pseudogene. CDR3 length: 15 amino acids.

The V and J genes are TRBV2 and TRBJ1-5; no definite D call. Deletions cut 4 bases from V and 4 bases from J, with 5 bases between. Per germline, CDR1 SNHLY and CDR2 FYNNEI. The CDR3 has 12 amino acids. CDR3 sequence: CASSGRNQPQHF. CDR3 sequence (DNA): TGTGCCAGCAGTGGCCGGAATCAGCCCCAGCATTTT.

The chain is built from TRBV11-2 and TRBJ1-1; 7 positions match TRBD1. After removal of 1 base from V and 5 bases from J, the junction contained 10 bases not matched to a gene. CDR3 length: 16 amino acids. Germline CDR1 reads SGHAT; CDR2 reads FQNNGV. CDR3 DNA: TGTGCCAGCAGCTTAGGGAGACAGGGAATACGGACTGAAGCTTTCTTT. It is translated as CASSLGRQGIRTEAFF.

The chain combines TRBV9 with TRBJ2-1; 9 positions agree with TRBD2. Germline V gives CDR1 SGDLS, CDR2 YYNGEE. V trimming: 2 bases; J trimming: 9 bases; junction bases outside the gene matches: 12. The CDR3 extends over 16 amino acids. The CDR3 region has the DNA TGTGCCAGCAGCGTGGGACTAGCCCTTGATTGGGTTGAGCAGTTCTTC. Translating gives CASSVGLALDWVEQFF.